This is a list of T cell receptor beta chains from one sample in a study of B cell selection in AIRE deficiency. This table comes from immunoSEQ multiplex PCR, and its TCRdb copy is limited to in-frame clones, with some not included. The data show roughly 18,000 clones, with 85% to 95% seen just once and roughly 0.9% held by the top ten. Sequencing was carried out using CD4+CD25+ Tregs sorted from PBMCs. Every receptor here comes from a human donor in good health. The CDR3 runs from the conserved cysteine through the conserved F or W. The D gene is left open where the match is weak. Size is stated for part of the rows, as once, few or many counts, or as a class when the clone is expanded.

J	size	D	V	DNA	CDR3
TRBJ1-6	.	.	TRBV15	TGTGCCACCAGCGGAGAGAGAGGGGCTAATTCACCCCTCCACTTT	CATSGERGANSPLHF
TRBJ2-3	.	.	TRBV4-1	TGCGCCAGCAGCCAAGGCAGGGACCCAGATACGCAGTATTTT	CASSQGRDPDTQYF
TRBJ1-2	.	.	TRBV2	TGTGCCAGCAGTGAAAGGGGAATCTATGGCTACACCTTC	CASSERGIYGYTF
TRBJ1-6	.	.	TRBV10-3	TGTGCCATCAGTGGTTATAATTCACCCCTCCACTTT	CAISGYNSPLHF
TRBJ2-5	.	.	TRBV29-1	TGCAGCGTTGAACCGGTACAGGGAGTTCTGGAGACCCAGTACTTC	CSVEPVQGVLETQYF
TRBJ2-3	.	TRBD2	TRBV7-9	TGTGCCAGCAGTTCTCGACTAGCGGGAGTAGATACGCAGTATTTT	CASSSRLAGVDTQYF
TRBJ2-5	.	.	TRBV5-1	TGCGCCAGCAGCTTGTATCAGGGCTTGGAGACCCAGTACTTC	CASSLYQGLETQYF
TRBJ2-7	.	TRBD1	TRBV18	TGTGCCAGCTCACCACGGGACAGCTCCTACGAGCAGTACTTC	CASSPRDSSYEQYF
TRBJ1-1	.	TRBD1	TRBV25-1	TGTGCCAGCAGTGCCTACAGGGGGCGGGAAACTGAAGCTTTCTTT	CASSAYRGRETEAFF
TRBJ2-7	.	.	TRBV20-1	TGCAGTGCTAGAGATAACGAGCAGTACTTC	CSARDNEQYF
TRBJ2-5	.	TRBD2	TRBV7-2	TGTGCCAGCAGCTCGCGGAAGGGAGGGGAAGAGACCCAGTACTTC	CASSSRKGGEETQYF
TRBJ1-2	.	TRBD1	TRBV6-5	TGTGCCAGCAGTTACTCCTTGGACAGGGGACAGGGCTACACCTTC	CASSYSLDRGQGYTF
TRBJ2-3	once	.	TRBV23-1	TGCGCCAGCAGTCCCGCGACAGAAAGCACAGATACGCAGTATTTT	CASSPATESTDTQYF
TRBJ2-1	.	TRBD2	TRBV7-2	TGTGCCAGCAGTTTGGGACTAGCGGGAGCCCCCCCGTACAATGAGCAGTTCTTC	CASSLGLAGAPPYNEQFF
TRBJ1-1	.	.	TRBV6-5	TGTGCCAGCAGTTACAGGAACACTGAAGCTTTCTTT	CASSYRNTEAFF
TRBJ1-2	.	TRBD1	TRBV9	TGTGCCAGCAGCTCGGGACAGGGGGTTCCAACTAACTATGGCTACACCTTC	CASSSGQGVPTNYGYTF
TRBJ2-3	.	TRBD2	TRBV13	TGTGCCAGCAGCTCTGGGACTAGCGGAGATACGCAGTATTTT	CASSSGTSGDTQYF
TRBJ1-1	.	.	TRBV11-2	TGTGCCAGCAGCTTAGGAGGCCTTGGGCTGAAAGCTTTCTTT	CASSLGGLGLKAFF
TRBJ1-2	.	.	TRBV6-6	TGTGCCAGCAGTTACGGGTCGGTTAACTATGGCTACACCTTC	CASSYGSVNYGYTF
TRBJ2-1	few	TRBD2	TRBV10-1	TGCGCCAGCAGTGGAATAACAGGTCGCGCACTAGCGGGAAGGGTCAGTGAGCAGTTCTTC	CASSGITGRALAGRVSEQFF
TRBJ2-1	.	.	TRBV19	TGTGCCAGTATACCCCAGGGGGGGAGCTCCTACAATGAGCAGTTCTTC	CASIPQGGSSYNEQFF
TRBJ2-5	.	TRBD2	TRBV11-3	TGTGCCAGCAGCTCCGGACTAGTGGGGACCCAGTACTTC	CASSSGLVGTQYF
TRBJ1-1	.	TRBD1	TRBV6-5	TGTGCCAGCAGTTACGCAGGGGGCTTGGGGACTGAAGCTTTCTTT	CASSYAGGLGTEAFF
TRBJ2-3	.	.	TRBV5-1	TGCGCCAGCAGCTTGGACTCGCTGGGGGATACGCAGTATTTT	CASSLDSLGDTQYF
TRBJ1-4	.	.	TRBV6-6	TGTGCCAGCAGGTCCCGGGACTCAACCCGGCATGAAAAACTGTTTTTT	CASRSRDSTRHEKLFF
TRBJ2-1	.	TRBD2	TRBV7-2	TGTGCCAGCAGCTTAGCGCCACTAGCGGGGGGGGGCTCCTACAATGAGCAGTTCTTC	CASSLAPLAGGGSYNEQFF
TRBJ1-1	.	TRBD1	TRBV28	TGTGCCAGCAGTTTCTGGGACAGGGAAGCGGCTGAAGCTTTCTTT	CASSFWDREAAEAFF
TRBJ2-7	.	.	TRBV9	TGTGCCAGCAGCGTAGTAGGGCGGGCGGGTCTCTACGAGCAGTACTTC	CASSVVGRAGLYEQYF
TRBJ2-7	.	TRBD2	TRBV27	TGTGCCAGCAGTTTCCGGGGGGGTGGCCCCTACGAGCAGTACTTC	CASSFRGGGPYEQYF
TRBJ1-1	.	TRBD1	TRBV18	TGTGCCAGCTCACCCAGGACAGGACCTGAAGCTTTCTTT	CASSPRTGPEAFF
TRBJ2-4	.	TRBD2	TRBV6-6	TGTGCCAGCAGTTACTCACTAGCGGCGTCCAAAAACATTCAGTACTTC	CASSYSLAASKNIQYF
TRBJ2-7	.	TRBD1	TRBV2	TGTGCCAGCAGTTCCTCGTTGGGGACAGGGAGTTGGGACGAGCAGTACTTC	CASSSSLGTGSWDEQYF
TRBJ2-5	.	TRBD2	TRBV7-8	TGTGCCAGCAGCTTAGCGCGGGGCGGGAGGGGACAGACCCAGTACTTC	CASSLARGGRGQTQYF
TRBJ2-7	.	TRBD1	TRBV4-3	TGCGCCAGCAGCCACGGACAGGGGGACTACGAGCAGTACTTC	CASSHGQGDYEQYF
TRBJ2-5	.	.	TRBV2	TGTGCCAGCAGTGAAACGGGGGCCCAAGAGACCCAGTACTTC	CASSETGAQETQYF
TRBJ1-2	.	TRBD1	TRBV5-1	TGCGCCAGCAGCTTTTCTACAGGGGGCGCAGATGGCTACACCTTC	CASSFSTGGADGYTF
TRBJ2-1	.	TRBD2	TRBV6-5	TGTGCCAGCAGTTCACGTGGACTAGCGGTAAATGAGCAGTTCTTC	CASSSRGLAVNEQFF
TRBJ2-1	.	.	TRBV7-2	TGTGCCAGCAGCCCAATGGGTAGGGTCGATGAGCAGTTCTTC	CASSPMGRVDEQFF
TRBJ1-1	.	.	TRBV7-9	TGTGCCAGCAGCGTACAGGGAACTGAAGCTTTCTTT	CASSVQGTEAFF
TRBJ2-3	.	TRBD2	TRBV5-4	TGTGCCAGCAGGACTAGCGGAAGCACAGATACGCAGTATTTT	CASRTSGSTDTQYF
TRBJ1-5	few	TRBD1	TRBV29-1	TGCAGCGTCGGGACAGGGTGGAATCAGCCCCAGCATTTT	CSVGTGWNQPQHF
TRBJ2-2	.	TRBD2	TRBV6-1	TGTGCCAGCGGGCGGGAGGGCACCGGGGAGCTGTTTTTT	CASGREGTGELFF
TRBJ2-1	.	.	TRBV25-1	TGTGCCAGCAGTGCCTTTATTGGAGGGCAGTTCTTC	CASSAFIGGQFF
TRBJ2-2	.	.	TRBV10-3	TGTGCCATCAGGAGCCGGGTTTCTTACACCGGGGAGCTGTTTTTT	CAIRSRVSYTGELFF
TRBJ2-1	.	TRBD2	TRBV6-5	TGTGCCAGCAGTTACTTGGGCGGGGGTTTGTACAATGAGCAGTTCTTC	CASSYLGGGLYNEQFF
TRBJ2-7	.	.	TRBV19	TGTGCCAGTAGTATAGGGGCCAAAACCTACGAGCAGTACTTC	CASSIGAKTYEQYF
TRBJ2-1	.	TRBD1	TRBV6-5	TGTGCCAGCAGTTACTCGACAGGGTGGAATGAGCAGTTCTTC	CASSYSTGWNEQFF